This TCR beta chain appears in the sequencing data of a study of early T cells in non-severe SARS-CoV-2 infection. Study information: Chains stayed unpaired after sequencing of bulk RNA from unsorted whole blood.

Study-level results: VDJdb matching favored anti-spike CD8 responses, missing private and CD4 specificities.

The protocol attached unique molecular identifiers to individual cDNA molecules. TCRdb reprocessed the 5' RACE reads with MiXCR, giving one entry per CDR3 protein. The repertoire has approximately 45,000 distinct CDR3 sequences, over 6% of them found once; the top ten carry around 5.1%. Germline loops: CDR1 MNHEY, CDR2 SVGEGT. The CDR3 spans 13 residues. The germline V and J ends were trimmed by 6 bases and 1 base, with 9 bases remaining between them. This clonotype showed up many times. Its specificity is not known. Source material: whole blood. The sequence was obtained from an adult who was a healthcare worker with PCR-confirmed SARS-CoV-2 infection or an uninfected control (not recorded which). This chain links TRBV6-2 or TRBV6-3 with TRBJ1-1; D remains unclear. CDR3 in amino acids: CASSFVKNTEAFF. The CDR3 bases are TGTGCCAGCAGCTTTGTTAAGAACACTGAAGCTTTCTTT.